These T cell receptor beta chains were read from a single sample in a study of blood T cell repertoires in COVID-19. Profiled with immunoSEQ multiplex PCR; TCRdb holds only in-frame clones, not every one. This table has about 83,000 clones, about 82% appearing once. Sequencing was carried out using peripheral blood. All receptors derive from a woman over 75 with acute or convalescent COVID-19. The CDR3 runs from the conserved cysteine through the conserved F or W. The order of the fields is D gene, V gene, clone size, J gene, CDR3 DNA, CDR3 protein. A D gene is named only where the DNA matches it firmly. Clone size appears in some rows only: once, few, many, or a class for an expanded clone.

TRBD2	TRBV9	-	TRBJ2-3	TGTGCCAGCAGCGTAGATAGCGGGGGGGACGCAGATACGCAGTATTTT	CASSVDSGGDADTQYF
-	TRBV5-4	-	TRBJ2-1	TGTGCCAGCAGCTTGGCCACCGGGGGGCCCTACAATGAGCAGTTCTTC	CASSLATGGPYNEQFF
-	TRBV6-5	-	TRBJ2-5	TGTGCCAGTCAGGACATATCGCAAGAGACCCAGTACTTC	CASQDISQETQYF
TRBD1	TRBV28	-	TRBJ1-6	TGTGCCAGCAGTTACTCCGGGACAGGGGCTGGAAGTTCCTATAATTCACCCCTCCACTTT	CASSYSGTGAGSSYNSPLHF
-	TRBV6-5	-	TRBJ1-2	TGTGCCAGCAGTTACTCGGCAGCAAGCGGTAACTATGGCTACACCTTC	CASSYSAASGNYGYTF
-	TRBV7-2	-	TRBJ1-3	TGTGCCAGCATTACCGGGGGTCCCGGAAACACCATATATTTT	CASITGGPGNTIYF
-	TRBV3-1/TRBV3-2	-	TRBJ1-5	TGTGCCAGCAGCCAAGGTGAGATGGGCCAGCCCCAGCATTTT	CASSQGEMGQPQHF
TRBD1	TRBV5-1	-	TRBJ2-6	TGCGCCAGCAGCTTGGAATATGGACAGGCCTCTGGGGCCAACGTCCTGACTTTC	CASSLEYGQASGANVLTF
-	TRBV7-9	-	TRBJ2-3	TGTGCCAGCAGCTTAGGACTAGCAGGGGCAGATACGCAGTATTTT	CASSLGLAGADTQYF
-	TRBV6-5	few	TRBJ1-1	TGTGCCAGCAGTTACTGGGGAGGGGGGGAGCCTGAAGCTTTCTTT	CASSYWGGGEPEAFF
-	TRBV18	once	TRBJ1-3	TGTGCCAGCTCACCAGGTTTAGCTGGAAACACCATATATTTT	CASSPGLAGNTIYF
-	TRBV7-8	-	TRBJ1-1	TGTGCCAGCAGCCTAAGATCGGGGAACGAAGCTTTCTTT	CASSLRSGNEAFF
TRBD1	TRBV27	-	TRBJ1-2	TGTGCCAGCAGTTCGGGACAGAGCTATGGCTACACCTTC	CASSSGQSYGYTF
TRBD1	TRBV7-3	-	TRBJ2-2	TGTGCCAGCAGCCTTGGGACAGGGAAAAACACCGGGGAGCTGTTTTTT	CASSLGTGKNTGELFF
TRBD1	TRBV4-2	-	TRBJ1-6	TGTGCCAGCAGCCAGCCCACCGGACAGGGAAATTCACCCCTCCACTTT	CASSQPTGQGNSPLHF
-	TRBV12-3/TRBV12-4	-	TRBJ2-7	TGTGCCAGCAGTTTAGGCAGGGTCTACGAGCAGTACTTC	CASSLGRVYEQYF
TRBD2	TRBV28	few	TRBJ2-1	TGTGCCAGCAGTCGCGGGGGGGCCCACCTCAATGAGCAGTTCTTC	CASSRGGAHLNEQFF
-	TRBV9	few	TRBJ2-7	TGTGCCAGCAGCTTTGACACCAACTACGAGCAGTACTTC	CASSFDTNYEQYF
-	TRBV27	-	TRBJ1-5	TGTGCCAGCAGTTCCCAGTTGTATCAGCCCCAGCATTTT	CASSSQLYQPQHF
TRBD2	TRBV19	-	TRBJ2-5	TGTGCCAGTACCAGCGGGGGGGCGGGCCAAGAGACCCAGTACTTC	CASTSGGAGQETQYF
-	TRBV15	once	TRBJ1-4	TGTGCCACCACGCGGGGGCGTAATGAAAAACTGTTTTTT	CATTRGRNEKLFF
-	TRBV28	-	TRBJ2-7	TGTGCCAGCAGCTCTCTAGGCGATTACGAGCAGTACTTC	CASSSLGDYEQYF
-	TRBV29-1	-	TRBJ1-6	TGCAGCGTTGGAGCAGGCCCTAATTCACCCCTCCACTTT	CSVGAGPNSPLHF
-	TRBV6-5	-	TRBJ1-1	TGTGCCAGCAGTCCCCAGCGATCACTGAACACTGAAGCTTTCTTT	CASSPQRSLNTEAFF
-	TRBV18	once	TRBJ1-3	TGTGCCAGCTCGGTTTCAGGGAACTCTGGAAACACCATATATTTT	CASSVSGNSGNTIYF
-	TRBV27	-	TRBJ1-4	TGTGCCAGCAGTCAAAGGCAGGGGATTGAAAAACTGTTTTTT	CASSQRQGIEKLFF
TRBD2	TRBV3-1/TRBV3-2	few	TRBJ2-7	TGTGCCAGCAGCACCCGACTAGCGGGGCTCCCCAGCTCCTACGAGCAGTACTTC	CASSTRLAGLPSSYEQYF
-	TRBV11-3	-	TRBJ1-1	TGTGCCAGCAGCTTCACGGGGAACACTGAAGCTTTCTTT	CASSFTGNTEAFF
TRBD2	TRBV6-1	once	TRBJ2-7	TGTGCCAGCAGTGCATCCCGGACTAGCGGGGGGAGCGAGCAGTACTTC	CASSASRTSGGSEQYF
-	TRBV15	-	TRBJ2-1	TGTGCCACCAGCAGAGCGGCCGGGACATACAATGAGCAGTTCTTC	CATSRAAGTYNEQFF
-	TRBV3-1/TRBV3-2	-	TRBJ2-5	TGTGCCAGCAGCCAAGATTGGCGGGACCGGCCAAAGACCCAGTACTTC	CASSQDWRDRPKTQYF
-	TRBV19	-	TRBJ2-2	TGTGCCACCCCCCGGGATAGCGGACTTAACACCGGGGAGCTGTTTTTT	CATPRDSGLNTGELFF
TRBD1	TRBV9	-	TRBJ1-2	TGTGCCAGCAGCCCGGGACAGGACCCATATGGCTACACCTTC	CASSPGQDPYGYTF
TRBD1	TRBV6-5	-	TRBJ2-7	TGTGCCAGCAGCGGACGGACAGGGCACGAGCAGTACTTC	CASSGRTGHEQYF
-	TRBV3-1/TRBV3-2	-	TRBJ1-6	TGTGCCAGCAGCCACCCGGTCAGGAATTCACCCCTCCACTTT	CASSHPVRNSPLHF
TRBD2	TRBV24-1	-	TRBJ2-3	TGTGCCACCAGTGACCCTAGCGGGGCGACCACAGATACGCAGTATTTT	CATSDPSGATTDTQYF
TRBD1	TRBV7-6	-	TRBJ2-1	TGTGCCAGCAGCTTGTGGCAGGGGGTAAACAATGAGCAGTTCTTC	CASSLWQGVNNEQFF
-	TRBV6-2/TRBV6-3	once	TRBJ1-5	TGTGCCAGCAGTCATCAGGTTACCCAGCATTTT	CASSHQVTQHF
TRBD2	TRBV4-3	-	TRBJ2-1	TGCGCCAGCAGCCAAGATCACGGAAGGGCGGGGGGGCACAATGAGCAGTTCTTC	CASSQDHGRAGGHNEQFF
TRBD2	TRBV2	once	TRBJ2-1	TGTGCCAGCAGGAAAGGACTAGATGAGCAGTTCTTC	CASRKGLDEQFF
TRBD1	TRBV30	-	TRBJ1-2	TGTGCCTGGAGTGGAAACAGGGGGCAAAGTGGCTACACCTTC	CAWSGNRGQSGYTF
-	TRBV18	once	TRBJ2-2	TGTGCCAGCTCACCAAAGGACTCCGGGGAGCTGTTTTTT	CASSPKDSGELFF
TRBD2	TRBV7-2	-	TRBJ2-1	TGTGCCAGCAGCACGCAGCGGGGGCCCTACAATGAGCAGTTCTTC	CASSTQRGPYNEQFF
TRBD1	TRBV15	-	TRBJ1-3	TGTGCCACCAGCAGAGGGGGACAGGGACTAGGAAACACCATATATTTT	CATSRGGQGLGNTIYF
-	TRBV19	-	TRBJ2-1	TGTGCCAGTAGTATGGTCCAGTACAATGAGCAGTTCTTC	CASSMVQYNEQFF
TRBD1	TRBV10-2	-	TRBJ1-2	TGCGCCAGCAGTTATGGGACAGACTATGGCTACACCTTC	CASSYGTDYGYTF
-	TRBV6-5	-	TRBJ2-2	TGTGCCAGCAGTCTTCCGGGTGGACATACCGGGGAGCTGTTTTTT	CASSLPGGHTGELFF
-	TRBV13	-	TRBJ1-4	TGTGCCAGCAGTCGGGGTAGCGTTAATGAAAAACTGTTTTTT	CASSRGSVNEKLFF
-	TRBV6-2/TRBV6-3	-	TRBJ2-3	TGTGCCAGCAGTACTCCTCCAGGGCGGATAGACACAGATACGCAGTATTTT	CASSTPPGRIDTDTQYF
-	TRBV30	-	TRBJ1-2	TGTGCCTGGAGTGCCCCCTCAACCAGGGTCCCTAACTATGGCTACACCTTC	CAWSAPSTRVPNYGYTF
-	TRBV9	-	TRBJ1-2	TGTGCCAGCAGCGGGCAGGGCGGCTACACCTTC	CASSGQGGYTF
-	TRBV27	-	TRBJ1-2	TGTGCCAGCAGATCGACAGGCCGGCTCTATGGCTACACCTTC	CASRSTGRLYGYTF